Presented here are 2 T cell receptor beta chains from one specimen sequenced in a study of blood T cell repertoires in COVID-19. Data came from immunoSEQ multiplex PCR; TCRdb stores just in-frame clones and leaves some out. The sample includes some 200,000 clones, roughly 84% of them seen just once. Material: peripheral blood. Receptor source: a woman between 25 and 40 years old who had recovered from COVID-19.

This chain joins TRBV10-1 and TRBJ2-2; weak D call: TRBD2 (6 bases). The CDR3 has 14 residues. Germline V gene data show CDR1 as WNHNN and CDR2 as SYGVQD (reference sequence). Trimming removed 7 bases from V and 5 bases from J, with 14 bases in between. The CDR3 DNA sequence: TGCGCCAGCAAGGCGGGAACGGGGACCGGGGAGCTGTTTTTT. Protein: CASKAGTGTGELFF.

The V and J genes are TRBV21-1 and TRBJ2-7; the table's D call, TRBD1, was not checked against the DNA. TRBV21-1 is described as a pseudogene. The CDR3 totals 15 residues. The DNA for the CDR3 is TGTGCCAGCAGCAAACCTGACAGGGTCGACTACGAGCAGTACTTC. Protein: CASSKPDRVDYEQYF.